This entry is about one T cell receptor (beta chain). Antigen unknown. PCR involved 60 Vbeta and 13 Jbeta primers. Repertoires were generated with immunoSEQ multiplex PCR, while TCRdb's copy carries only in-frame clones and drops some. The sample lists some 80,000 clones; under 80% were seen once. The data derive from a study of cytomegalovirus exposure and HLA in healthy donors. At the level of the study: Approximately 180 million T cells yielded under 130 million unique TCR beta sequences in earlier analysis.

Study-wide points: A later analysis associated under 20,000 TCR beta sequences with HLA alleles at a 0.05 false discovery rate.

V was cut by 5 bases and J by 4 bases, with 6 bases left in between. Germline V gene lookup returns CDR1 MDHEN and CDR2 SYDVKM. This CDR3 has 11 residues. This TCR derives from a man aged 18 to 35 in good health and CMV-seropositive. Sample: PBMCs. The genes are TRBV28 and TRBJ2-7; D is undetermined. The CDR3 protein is CASSPLYEQYF. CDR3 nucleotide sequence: TGTGCCAGCAGTCCCCTATACGAGCAGTACTTC.